These 18 T cell receptor beta chains came from one sample sequenced in a study of blood T cell repertoires in COVID-19. The data were produced by immunoSEQ multiplex PCR, yet TCRdb's version contains in-frame clones alone and is incomplete. Of 250,000 or so clones detected, roughly 88% appear once; the ten largest clones hold 1.9%. The sequencing sample was made of PBMCs or T cells enriched from blood (not recorded which). The receptors were gathered from a woman between 45 and 60 years old who had recovered from COVID-19.

The chain couples TRBV6-5 to TRBJ2-1; 8 bases match TRBD1. CDR1 is MNHEY, CDR2 SVGAGI, per germline. The CDR3 is made up of 16 amino acids. V dropped 4 bases and J dropped 5; count of bases not matched to a gene: 10. The CDR3: CASSSDREYRHNEQFF. In nucleotides, the CDR3 is TGTGCCAGCAGTTCGGACAGGGAGTATCGACACAATGAGCAGTTCTTC.

This chain links TRBV4-2 with TRBJ1-2; D unresolved. Germline assignment: CDR1 LGHNA and CDR2 YNFKEQ. Between the trimmed V and J ends, which lost 4 bases and 3 bases, there was a span of 15 bases. This CDR3 region has 15 residues. CDR3 in DNA: TGTGCCAGCAGCCCGCGGGCCCCTCAGTACTATGGCTACACCTTC. It specifies CASSPRAPQYYGYTF.

CDR3 sequence (DNA): TGCGCCAGCAGCTCGTGGACTAGCGGGAGGGCCCCCCCAGGGCAGTATTTT. It specifies CASSSWTSGRAPPGQYF. The chain carries TRBV5-1 and TRBJ2-3; 15 bases map to TRBD2. The length of the CDR3 is 17 residues. V was pared by 3 bases and J by 11 bases, with 13 bases of the junction left unmatched. Looked up from germline, CDR1 is SGHRS and CDR2 is YFSETQ.

This chain connects TRBV28 to TRBJ2-1, with D perhaps matching TRBD1 (5 bases). Germline V gene lookup returns CDR1 MDHEN and CDR2 SYDVKM. The V gene lost 6 bases and the J gene lost 3 bases, with 18 bases spanning the gap. There are 16 residues in the CDR3. The DNA of the CDR3 is TGTGCCAGCAGGACCTGGGGCGTTAACGGCTACAATGAGCAGTTCTTC. This gives the protein CASRTWGVNGYNEQFF. The variable domain in full, with the rest retrieved from reference TRBV28 and TRBJ2-1, is DVKVTQSSRYLVKRTGEKVFLECVQDMDHENMFWYRQDPGLGLRLIYFSYDVKMKEKGDIPEGYSVSREKKERFSLILESASTNQTSMYLCASRTWGVNGYNEQFFGPGTRLTVL.

The J gene is TRBJ2-1, the V gene TRBV6-1, with TRBD2 matching over 11 bases. Unmatched junction bases numbered 12, after V lost 2 bases and J lost 6 bases. The CDR3 extends over 18 amino acids. From germline, CDR1 is MNHNS and CDR2 SASEGT. CDR3 coding DNA: TGTGCCAGCAGTGAAACGGGGGGACTAGCGGTCACATTCAATGAGCAGTTCTTC. It specifies CASSETGGLAVTFNEQFF.

The gene calls are TRBV19 and TRBJ1-4; maybe TRBD1 (5 bases). The germline CDR1 and CDR2 sequences are LNHDA and SQIVND (reference sequence). V lost 5 bases to trimming and J lost 6 bases, with 16 bases between them. The CDR3 consists of 15 residues. The CDR3 nucleotides read TGTGCCAGTAGTTTCGGAGGGGCGGAGGATGAAAAACTGTTTTTT. Protein product: CASSFGGAEDEKLFF.

V usage is TRBV3-1 (or the pseudogene TRBV3-2) and J usage is TRBJ1-1; 9 nucleotides line up with TRBD1. This CDR3 region has 15 residues. With V trimmed by 3 bases and J by 4 bases, 6 bases remained unmatched. The V gene's germline CDR1 is LGHDT and CDR2 YNNKEL (reference sequence). The DNA of the CDR3 is TGTGCCAGCAGCCACGGGACAGGGTATGGCACTGAAGCTTTCTTT. It yields the protein CASSHGTGYGTEAFF.

This clone turned up a few times. The gene calls are TRBV12-3 or TRBV12-4 and TRBJ2-7; weak D call: TRBD1 (6 bases). V lost 3 bases and J lost 3, with 9 bases in between. The length of the CDR3 is 13 residues. The CDR3 DNA is TGTGCCAGCAGTTTGGACAGATACTACGAGCAGTACTTC. It specifies CASSLDRYYEQYF.

The chain recombines TRBV28 with TRBJ1-5, with 7 nucleotides matching TRBD1. After removal of 6 bases from V and 0 bases from J, the junction contained 14 bases not matched to a gene. CDR3 length: 18 amino acids. Germline loops: CDR1 MDHEN, CDR2 SYDVKM. CDR3 loop: CASRPFRGMSHSNQPQHF. The CDR3 coding sequence is TGTGCCAGCAGACCTTTCAGGGGGATGTCCCATAGCAATCAGCCCCAGCATTTT.

The chain is built from TRBV5-1 and TRBJ2-7, with TRBD2 matching over 9 bases. Germline CDR1 reads SGHRS; CDR2 reads YFSETQ. V lost 8 bases, J lost 5 bases, and 17 bases stayed unmatched. CDR3 length: 16 residues. In nucleotides, the CDR3 is TGCGCCAGTTCTAGCCCCCGCGGGAGGGCCTTCCACGAGCAGTACTTC. It specifies CASSSPRGRAFHEQYF.

This clone came up a few times. The rearrangement uses TRBV2 and TRBJ1-1, with D possibly matching TRBD1 (5 bases). CDR3 size: 14 residues. CDR1 is SNHLY and CDR2 is FYNNEI in the germline V gene. Trimming cost V 7 bases and J 7 bases, with 19 bases left between them. The CDR3 protein is CASTPREGLSEAFF. Here the CDR3 DNA reads TGTGCCAGCACCCCCCGGGAGGGGTTAAGTGAAGCTTTCTTT. The full variable domain, in which reference TRBV2 and TRBJ1-1 provide the parts outside the CDR3, is EPEVTQTPSHQVTQMGQEVILRCVPISNHLYFYWYRQILGQKVEFLVSFYNNEISEKSEIFDDQFSVERPDGSNFTLKIRSTKLEDSAMYFCASTPREGLSEAFFGQGTRLTVV.

V gene TRBV19 combines with J gene TRBJ2-7, with TRBD2 identical over 9 bases. The germline V gene encodes CDR1 LNHDA and CDR2 SQIVND (reference sequence). The junction had 6 bases not matched to a gene; V was cut back by 1 base and J by 2 bases. The length of the CDR3 is 16 residues. CDR3 sequence (DNA): TGTGCCAGTAGTATAGCTGGCCAGCGGGGGGCCTACGAGCAGTACTTC. It codes for CASSIAGQRGAYEQYF.

J is TRBJ2-5 and V is TRBV7-3; D may be TRBD2 (7 bases). CDR1 and CDR2 (germline): SGHTA, FQGTGA. Trimming cost V 0 bases and J 5 bases, with 13 bases left between them. The CDR3 is 15 amino acids. Written as DNA, the CDR3 is TGTGCCAGCAGCTTAACTCGGGGGGCAGCGGAGACCCAGTACTTC. This codes for CASSLTRGAAETQYF. Looking up the rest from reference TRBV7-3 and TRBJ2-5 gives the full variable domain: GAGVSQTPSNKVTEKGKYVELRCDPISGHTALYWYRQSLGQGPEFLIYFQGTGAADDSGLPNDRFFAVRPEGSVSTLKIQRTERGDSAVYLCASSLTRGAAETQYFGPGTRLLVL.

This rearrangement joins TRBV6-5 to TRBJ2-2, with D possibly matching TRBD2 (6 bases). This CDR3 region has 16 residues. The germline CDR1 and CDR2 sequences are MNHEY and SVGAGI. Trimming took off 0 bases at V and 5 bases at J, with 13 bases between the two ends. CDR3 sequence reads: CASSYSGGVRTGELFF. The CDR3 region has the DNA TGTGCCAGCAGTTACTCGGGGGGAGTTCGGACCGGGGAGCTGTTTTTT.

V is TRBV29-1 and J is TRBJ2-1, with no clear D. The CDR3 totals 15 residues. Trimming removed 1 base at V and 0 bases at J, with 10 bases between. CDR1 and CDR2 (germline): SQVTM, ANQGSEA. Here the CDR3 DNA reads TGCAGCGTTGAAGGCTCTAGAAGCTCCTACAATGAGCAGTTCTTC. The encoded protein is CSVEGSRSSYNEQFF.

The V call is TRBV19, the J call TRBJ1-1; D remains ambiguous. Between the trimmed V and J ends, which lost 2 bases and 6 bases, there was a span of 10 bases. The V gene's germline CDR1 is LNHDA and CDR2 SQIVND (reference sequence). The CDR3 has 13 residues. DNA for the CDR3: TGTGCCAGTAGTATACCGGAGTCCCCTGAAGCTTTCTTT. Encoded protein: CASSIPESPEAFF.

The V and J genes are TRBV5-1 and TRBJ2-3, with 14 bases identical to TRBD2. The CDR3 contains 17 residues. Germline V CDR1 and CDR2: SGHRS, YFSETQ. V lost 4 bases and J lost 5; bases outside the gene matches: 9. The CDR3 bases are TGCGCCAGCAGCGTCGGGACTAGCGGGAGTAGTATAGATACGCAGTATTTT. This translates into CASSVGTSGSSIDTQYF.

In this sample, this clone turned up once. This chain uses TRBV6-5 with TRBJ1-4, with D perhaps matching TRBD1 (6 bases). Germline loops: CDR1 MNHEY, CDR2 SVGAGI. V was cut by 5 bases and J by 4 bases, with 11 bases left in between. This CDR3 spans 14 amino acids. The CDR3 sequence: CASSPTGYNEKLFF. The CDR3 bases are TGTGCCAGCAGTCCCACAGGGTATAATGAAAAACTGTTTTTT.